One and the same sample provided the 3 T cell receptor beta chains below, sequenced in a study of blood T cells in healthy people across ages. The authors ran a second PCR of roughly 7 to 11 cycles using a sample-barcoded 5' primer and a J-beta primer mix. TCRdb re-derived calls from the 5' RACE reads in MiXCR, one entry per CDR3 protein. The data show fewer than 800,000 distinct CDR3 sequences, with roughly 25% seen just once and 9.4% held by the top ten. The data also belong to a second study, concerning T cells of mothers and their children.

The source material was blood. These TCRs come from a boy aged 5-17 years in good health.

The chain has TRBV24-1 and TRBJ2-5, with D unresolved. The assigned J gene may be wrong: the sequence end matches TRBJ2-1 better. In germline, CDR1 is KGHDR, CDR2 SFDVKD. The CDR3 is 14 amino acids. In DNA form, the CDR3 reads TGTGCCACCAGTGATTACAGTGCTTACAATGAGCAGTTCTTC. It translates to CATSDYSAYNEQFF.

The J gene is TRBJ2-6, the V gene TRBV9; TRBD1 is a possible D gene (5 bases). The CDR3 sequence is 15 residues long. CDR1 and CDR2 (germline): SGDLS, YYNGEE. V lost 6 bases and J 4 bases, leaving 14 bases between the germline ends. The CDR3 spells CASNKAGYGANVLTF. CDR3 nucleotide sequence: TGTGCCAGCAACAAGGCAGGGTACGGGGCCAACGTCCTGACTTTC.

This chain joins TRBV28 and TRBJ2-3; TRBD2 agrees at 13 bases. V trimming: 5 bases; J trimming: 2 bases; junction bases outside the gene matches: 7. The CDR3 spans 17 residues. Germline V gene lookup returns CDR1 MDHEN and CDR2 SYDVKM. The CDR3 region has the DNA TGTGCCAGCAGTGGAAGGACTAGCGGGGGAGTCACAGATACGCAGTATTTT. Amino acids: CASSGRTSGGVTDTQYF.